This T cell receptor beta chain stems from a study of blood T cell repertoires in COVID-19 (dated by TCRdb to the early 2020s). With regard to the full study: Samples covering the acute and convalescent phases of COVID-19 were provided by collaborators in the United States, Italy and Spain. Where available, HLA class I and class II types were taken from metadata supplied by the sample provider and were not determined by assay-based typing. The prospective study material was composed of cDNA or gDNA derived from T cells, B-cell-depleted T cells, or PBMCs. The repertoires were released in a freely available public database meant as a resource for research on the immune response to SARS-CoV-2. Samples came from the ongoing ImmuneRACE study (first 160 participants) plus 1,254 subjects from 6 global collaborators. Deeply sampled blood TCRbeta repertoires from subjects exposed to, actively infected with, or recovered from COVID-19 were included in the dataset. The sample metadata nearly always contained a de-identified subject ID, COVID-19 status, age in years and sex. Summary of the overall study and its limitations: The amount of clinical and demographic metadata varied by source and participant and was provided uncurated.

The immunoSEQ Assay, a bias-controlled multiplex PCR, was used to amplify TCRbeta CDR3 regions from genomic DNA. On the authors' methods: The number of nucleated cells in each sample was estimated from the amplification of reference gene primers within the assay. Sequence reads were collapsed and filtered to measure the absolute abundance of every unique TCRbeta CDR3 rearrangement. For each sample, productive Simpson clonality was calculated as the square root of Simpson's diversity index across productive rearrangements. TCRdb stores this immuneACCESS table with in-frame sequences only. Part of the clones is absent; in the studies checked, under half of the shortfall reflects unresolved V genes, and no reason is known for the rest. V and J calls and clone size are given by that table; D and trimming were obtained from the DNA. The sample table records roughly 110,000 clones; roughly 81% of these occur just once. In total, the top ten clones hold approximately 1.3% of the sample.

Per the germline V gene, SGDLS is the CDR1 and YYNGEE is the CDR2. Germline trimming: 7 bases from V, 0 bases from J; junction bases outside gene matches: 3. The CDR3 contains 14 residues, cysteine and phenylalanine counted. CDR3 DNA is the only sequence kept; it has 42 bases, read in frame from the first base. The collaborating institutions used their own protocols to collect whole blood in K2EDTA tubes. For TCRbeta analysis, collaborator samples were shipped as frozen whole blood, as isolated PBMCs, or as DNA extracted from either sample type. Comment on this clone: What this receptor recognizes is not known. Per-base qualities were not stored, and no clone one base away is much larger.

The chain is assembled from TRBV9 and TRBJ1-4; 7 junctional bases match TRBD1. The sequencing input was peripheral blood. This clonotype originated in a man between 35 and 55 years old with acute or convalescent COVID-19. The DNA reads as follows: TGTGCCAGCTCGGGACAGACAACTAATGAAAAACTGTTTTTT. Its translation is CASSGQTTNEKLFF.